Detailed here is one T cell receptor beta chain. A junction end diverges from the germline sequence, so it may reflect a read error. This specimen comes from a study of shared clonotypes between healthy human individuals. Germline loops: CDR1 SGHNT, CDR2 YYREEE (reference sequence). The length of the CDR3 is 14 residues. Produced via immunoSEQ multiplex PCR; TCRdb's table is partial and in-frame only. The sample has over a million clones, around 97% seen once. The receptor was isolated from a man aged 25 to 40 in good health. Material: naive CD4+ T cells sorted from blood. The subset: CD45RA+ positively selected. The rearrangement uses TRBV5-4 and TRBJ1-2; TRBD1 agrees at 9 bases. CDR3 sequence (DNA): TGTGCCAGTAGCTCCTGGGACAGGGCCTATGGCTACACCTTC. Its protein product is CASSSWDRAYGYTF.